A single sample is the source of the 11 T cell receptor beta chains below, sequenced in a study of cytomegalovirus exposure and HLA in healthy donors. PCR primers comprised 60 Vbeta and 13 Jbeta primers. TCRdb keeps only in-frame clones here, not all; method: immunoSEQ multiplex PCR. This sample has roughly 120,000 clones, with around 77% found just once. Sequencing was done on a sample of PBMCs. All receptors come from a human donor in good health.

A word on this clone: The sample contains more than one DNA sequence encoding this CDR3. The rearrangement joins TRBV18 to TRBJ1-1; D might be TRBD1 (5 bases). The CDR3 loop spans 13 amino acids. The V gene's germline CDR1 is KGHSH and CDR2 LQKENI. V was pared by 2 bases and J by 1 base, with 5 bases between. The CDR3 is CASSPGQNTEAFF. As DNA, the CDR3 is TGTGCCAGCTCACCAGGACAGAACACTGAAGCTTTCTTT.

The gene calls are TRBV11-3 and TRBJ2-1; D might be TRBD2 (6 bases). Trimming cost V 1 base and J 15 bases, with 13 bases left between them. Germline V gives CDR1 SGHNT, CDR2 YENEEA. This CDR3 contains 12 residues. The CDR3, as DNA: TGTGCCAGCAGCTTAGCGGGAGCCGTTCCGTTCTTC. This codes for CASSLAGAVPFF.

The chain has TRBV7-3 and TRBJ1-1; no clear D. V gave up 4 bases and J gave up 3 bases, with 15 bases separating them. Germline CDR1 SGHTA, CDR2 FQGTGA. The CDR3 extends over 15 amino acids. The CDR3 sequence is CASSSSGSLYTEAFF. DNA for the CDR3: TGTGCCAGCAGCTCCTCCGGGTCATTATACACTGAAGCTTTCTTT.

This clone appeared once. This chain uses TRBV6-1 with TRBJ2-1, with 11 bases that match TRBD1. With 6 bases clipped from V and 5 bases from J, the junction kept 6 bases outside the gene matches. This CDR3 is 15 amino acids long. Per the germline V gene, CDR1 is MNHNS and CDR2 is SASEGT. CDR3 coding DNA: TGTGCCAGCAGGGCCGGGACAGGGGGTGACAATGAGCAGTTCTTC. The encoded protein is CASRAGTGGDNEQFF.

The V and J genes are TRBV28 and TRBJ1-5; D is unclear. The V and J ends lost 2 bases and 2 bases respectively, with 16 bases between them. CDR1 is MDHEN and CDR2 is SYDVKM in the germline V gene. This CDR3 is 17 amino acids long. CDR3 nucleotide sequence: TGTGCCAGCAGTTTAAAGCTGGGCGACCTGGGCAATCAGCCCCAGCATTTT. It is translated as CASSLKLGDLGNQPQHF. The whole variable domain, filled in from reference TRBV28 and TRBJ1-5, reads DVKVTQSSRYLVKRTGEKVFLECVQDMDHENMFWYRQDPGLGLRLIYFSYDVKMKEKGDIPEGYSVSREKKERFSLILESASTNQTSMYLCASSLKLGDLGNQPQHFGDGTRLSIL.

The table lists this clone with a few counts. The chain is built from TRBV2 and TRBJ1-5; 8 nucleotides match TRBD1. The CDR3 is made up of 16 amino acids. The V gene end was trimmed by 6 bases and the J gene end by 4 bases; junction bases not matched to a gene: 11. CDR1 is SNHLY, CDR2 FYNNEI, per germline. This CDR3 is CASSQNSGGRNQPQHF. In DNA, the CDR3 is TGTGCCAGCAGCCAAAATTCAGGGGGCCGGAATCAGCCCCAGCATTTT.

This clone was counted a few times. The chain has TRBV6-5 and TRBJ1-2; possibly TRBD1 for D (5 bases). With 7 bases removed from V and 6 bases from J, the gap between germline ends came to 12 bases. CDR1 is MNHEY and CDR2 is SVGAGI in the germline V gene. There are 12 residues in the CDR3. The CDR3 bases are TGTGCCAGCACCAAATGGGGCAATGGCTACACCTTC. This sequence encodes CASTKWGNGYTF.

J is TRBJ1-1 and V is TRBV19; 8 bases fit TRBD1. V was pared by 4 bases and J by 1 base, with 5 bases of the junction left unmatched. The germline V gene has CDR1 LNHDA and CDR2 SQIVND (reference sequence). The CDR3 runs to 15 residues. For the CDR3, the DNA is TGTGCCAGTAGTACTTCCGGGACAGGGAACACTGAAGCTTTCTTT. It yields the protein CASSTSGTGNTEAFF.

The V call is TRBV7-9, the J call TRBJ1-4; D remains ambiguous. This CDR3 contains 15 residues. V lost 3 bases to trimming and J lost 0 bases, with 8 bases between them. CDR1 is SEHNR, CDR2 FQNEAQ, per germline (reference sequence). In DNA form, the CDR3 reads TGTGCCAGCAGCTTTCCGGGGACAACTAATGAAAAACTGTTTTTT. Its translation is CASSFPGTTNEKLFF.

This chain links TRBV14 with TRBJ2-1; possible D gene TRBD2, 5 bases. Germline-derived CDR1 and CDR2 are SGHDN and FVKESK. The CDR3 covers 14 residues. Trimming stripped 2 bases from V and 9 bases from J, with 14 bases between. For the CDR3, the DNA is TGTGCCAGCAGCCAACAGCAAGGCGGGTTTGAGCAGTTCTTC. Encoded protein: CASSQQQGGFEQFF. The entire variable domain, with the rest obtained from reference TRBV14 and TRBJ2-1, is as follows: EAGVTQFPSHSVIEKGQTVTLRCDPISGHDNLYWYRRVMGKEIKFLLHFVKESKQDESGMPNNRFLAERTGGTYSTLKVQPAELEDSGVYFCASSQQQGGFEQFFGPGTRLTVL.

This chain links TRBV27 with TRBJ1-6, with 10 bases lining up with TRBD1. Germline trimming cut 3 bases from V and 7 bases from J; bases unmatched to any gene: 9. The CDR3 consists of 17 residues. Germline V gene lookup returns CDR1 MNHEY and CDR2 SMNVEV (reference sequence). The CDR3 bases are TGTGCCAGCAGTTTTATTGGACAGGGGGTGAGGAATTCACCCCTCCACTTT. Its translation is CASSFIGQGVRNSPLHF.